These 26 T cell receptor beta chains were all obtained from the same sample, sequenced in a study of T-cell reconstitution after alpha-beta-depleted transplantation in children. TCRbeta library preparation incorporated unique molecular identifiers. A single record per CDR3 protein comes from TCRdb applying MiXCR to the PCR reads. The sample holds more than 200,000 distinct CDR3 sequences, around a sixth seen once. The sample in question was PBMCs, mostly from graft donor cells, obtained 360 days after TCRalphabeta/CD19-depleted stem cell transplant. These receptors all stem from a male patient aged 2-9 years who had a stem cell transplant for acute lymphoblastic leukemia, so the T cells may come from the graft donor.

Ten or more counts support this clonotype. V is TRBV14 and J is TRBJ1-1, with D unclear. CDR1 is SGHDN, CDR2 FVKESK, per germline. The CDR3 extends over 13 amino acids. Deletions cut 1 base from V and 1 base from J, with 4 bases between. The DNA of the CDR3 is TGTGCCAGCAGCCAAGTGGAGAACACTGAAGCTTTCTTT. Amino acids: CASSQVENTEAFF.

The table lists this clonotype with a count of one. The chain recombines TRBV7-2 with TRBJ2-1; D is perhaps TRBD2 (6 bases). CDR3 length equals 15 residues. Per germline, CDR1 SGHTA and CDR2 FQGNSA. V was clipped by 4 bases and J by 3 bases, with 13 bases between them. CDR3 residues: CASSSWRGLYNEQFF. The CDR3 DNA reads TGTGCCAGCAGCTCGTGGAGGGGCCTCTACAATGAGCAGTTCTTC.

V usage is TRBV5-1 and J usage is TRBJ2-5; no firm D call. The germline gives CDR1 SGHRS, CDR2 YFSETQ. Trimming took off 1 base at V and 1 base at J, with 8 bases between the two ends. The CDR3 has 14 residues. The CDR3 DNA reads TGCGCCAGCAGCTTGTTCTTGGCCCAAGAGACCCAGTACTTC. Its translation: CASSLFLAQETQYF.

A few counts support this clonotype. The chain combines TRBV20-1 with TRBJ2-3; 14 bases agree with TRBD2. V dropped 6 bases and J dropped 5; count of bases not matched to a gene: 4. Germline CDR1 is DFQATT and CDR2 is SNEGSKA (reference sequence). The CDR3 consists of 14 residues. CDR3 in amino acids: CSATGTSGRDTQYF. The CDR3 DNA is TGCAGTGCAACCGGGACTAGCGGGAGAGATACGCAGTATTTT.

This clonotype has ten or more counts. The chain is built from TRBV7-2 and TRBJ2-1; D uncertain. V was clipped by 2 bases and J by 4 bases, with 12 bases between them. Germline CDR1 reads SGHTA; CDR2 reads FQGNSA. The CDR3 is 15 residues long. This CDR3 reads CASSLSGQPYNEQFF. CDR3 DNA sequence: TGTGCCAGCAGCTTATCGGGCCAGCCTTACAATGAGCAGTTCTTC.

This clonotype turned up a few times. This sequence joins TRBV5-1 and TRBJ2-5; weak D call: TRBD2 (6 bases). CDR1 is SGHRS and CDR2 is YFSETQ in the germline V gene. The length of the CDR3 is 14 residues. Trimming stripped 7 bases from V and 1 base from J, with 14 bases between. CDR3 nucleotides: TGCGCCAGCTCGGCCGGGGGAACCCAAGAGACCCAGTACTTC. This gives the protein CASSAGGTQETQYF.

J is TRBJ1-4 and V is TRBV12-3 or TRBV12-4; D is unclear. CDR3 length: 13 amino acids. Trimming cost V 10 bases and J 6 bases, with 15 bases left between them. Written as DNA, the CDR3 is TGTGCCACTTCCTGGACGGATCATGAAAAACTGTTTTTT. Amino acids: CATSWTDHEKLFF.

CDR3 nucleotides: TGTGCCAGCAGCTGGGGGACTCTCTACAATGAGCAGTTCTTC. Amino acids: CASSWGTLYNEQFF. The chain uses TRBV5-6 and TRBJ2-1; possibly TRBD2 for D (6 bases). This CDR3 has 14 amino acids. With 3 bases removed from V and 3 bases from J, the gap between germline ends came to 10 bases. The germline CDR1 and CDR2 sequences are SGHDT and YYEEEE.

The CDR3 DNA reads as TGTGCCAGTAGACGACAGGGGAACACTGAAGCTTTCTTT. Amino acid sequence: CASRRQGNTEAFF. The chain couples TRBV19 to TRBJ1-1; TRBD1 matches at 7 bases. V lost 6 bases to trimming and J lost 1 base; unmatched junction nucleotides: 2. The length of the CDR3 is 13 residues. Germline loops: CDR1 LNHDA, CDR2 SQIVND (reference sequence). The variable domain in full, completed from reference TRBV19 and TRBJ1-1, reads DGGITQSPKYLFRKEGQNVTLSCEQNLNHDAMYWYRQDPGQGLRLIYYSQIVNDFQKGDIAEGYSVSREKKESFPLTVTSAQKNPTAFYLCASRRQGNTEAFFGQGTRLTVV.

This clonotype was recorded a few times. This chain joins TRBV28 and TRBJ2-7, with D maybe TRBD1 (6 bases). With 7 bases removed from V and 2 bases from J, the gap between germline ends came to 12 bases. Germline CDR1 MDHEN, CDR2 SYDVKM. This CDR3 comprises 13 residues. CDR3 nucleotides: TGTGCCAGCACAAAGGACAGTCCCTACGAGCAGTACTTC. Residues: CASTKDSPYEQYF.

V usage is TRBV4-1 and J usage is TRBJ2-2, with D hard to call. The V end was cut by 0 bases, the J end by 4 bases, with 12 bases between. The CDR3 totals 16 residues. Germline V gene lookup returns CDR1 MGHRA and CDR2 YSYEKL. The CDR3 coding sequence is TGCGCCAGCAGCCAAGAACTCGGCAGGACCACCGGGGAGCTGTTTTTT. The encoded protein is CASSQELGRTTGELFF.

This clonotype was counted between two and nine times. The J gene is TRBJ1-5, the V gene TRBV6-1; no firm D call. The CDR3 runs 13 residues. Deletions cut 7 bases from V and 4 bases from J, with 11 bases between. Germline CDR1 reads MNHNS; CDR2 reads SASEGT. Here the CDR3 DNA reads TGTGCCAGCACCCAAGGCGCTAATCAGCCCCAGCATTTT. Protein product: CASTQGANQPQHF.

This chain connects TRBV11-2 to TRBJ1-5; the D gene is possibly TRBD1 (6 bases). V gave up 4 bases and J gave up 3 bases, with 13 bases separating them. The CDR3 contains 15 residues. Germline V CDR1 and CDR2: SGHAT, FQNNGV. This CDR3 is CASSSLGGLNQPQHF. The CDR3 region has the DNA TGTGCCAGCAGCTCACTAGGGGGTCTCAATCAGCCCCAGCATTTT. Combining the CDR3 with reference TRBV11-2 and TRBJ1-5 gives the whole variable domain EAGVAQSPRYKIIEKRQSVAFWCNPISGHATLYWYQQILGQGPKLLIQFQNNGVVDDSQLPKDRFSAERLKGVDSTLKIQPAKLEDSAVYLCASSSLGGLNQPQHFGDGTRLSIL.

The sample holds many counts of this clonotype. The chain recombines TRBV20-1 with TRBJ2-1; D is uncertain. The V end was cut by 6 bases, the J end by 3 bases, with 21 bases between. The CDR3 extends over 16 amino acids. The germline CDR1 and CDR2 sequences are DFQATT and SNEGSKA (reference sequence). The CDR3 is CSADPLGQAVYNEQFF. CDR3 bases: TGCAGTGCGGATCCTCTTGGGCAGGCCGTCTACAATGAGCAGTTCTTC.

The V and J genes are TRBV18 and TRBJ2-7; tentative D call: TRBD1 (5 bases). The germline V and J ends were trimmed by 4 bases and 2 bases, with 12 bases remaining between them. CDR3 size: 14 residues. Looked up from germline, CDR1 is KGHSH and CDR2 is LQKENI. The CDR3 coding sequence is TGTGCCAGCTCACGGCAGGGCAACACCTACGAGCAGTACTTC. As protein: CASSRQGNTYEQYF.

A few counts support this clonotype. The V call is TRBV29-1, the J call TRBJ2-1; 8 bases agree with TRBD1. This CDR3 has 13 residues. CDR1 SQVTM and CDR2 ANQGSEA come from the germline V gene. V gave up 6 bases and J gave up 4 bases; unmatched junction bases: 5. DNA of the CDR3: TGCAGCGTCAGCCGGGACAGGTACAATGAGCAGTTCTTC. It is translated as CSVSRDRYNEQFF.

This clonotype occurred a few times. The chain uses TRBV7-2 and TRBJ2-1; D is perhaps TRBD2 (5 bases). CDR1 is SGHTA, CDR2 FQGNSA, per germline. Trimming stripped 5 bases from V and 6 bases from J, with 20 bases between. CDR3 length: 16 residues. The CDR3 DNA reads as TGTGCCAGCAGCCCAACAGCCAATCTAGGAGGCAATGAGCAGTTCTTC. Its translation is CASSPTANLGGNEQFF. The full variable domain, in which reference TRBV7-2 and TRBJ2-1 provide the parts outside the CDR3, is GAGVSQSPSNKVTEKGKDVELRCDPISGHTALYWYRQSLGQGLEFLIYFQGNSAPDKSGLPSDRFSAERTGGSVSTLTIQRTQQEDSAVYLCASSPTANLGGNEQFFGPGTRLTVL.

This sequence joins TRBV18 and TRBJ2-1; D is unresolved. This CDR3 has 16 residues. Germline V gene sequence: CDR1 KGHSH, CDR2 LQKENI. Trimming cost V 2 bases and J 0 bases, with 11 bases left between them. The DNA for the CDR3 is TGTGCCAGCTCACCAAAAGGCAGGAACTCCTACAATGAGCAGTTCTTC. Its protein is CASSPKGRNSYNEQFF.

In its sample, this clonotype was seen a few times. CDR3 coding DNA: TGCAGTGCTCGGAGCGGGGAAGCCCTCAGGGACACAGATACGCAGTATTTT. This sequence encodes CSARSGEALRDTDTQYF. This rearrangement joins TRBV20-1 to TRBJ2-3, with 7 bases aligning to TRBD2. Per germline, CDR1 DFQATT and CDR2 SNEGSKA (reference sequence). The CDR3 sequence is 17 residues long. V shed 5 bases, J shed 2 bases, and the junction held 16 bases outside the gene matches.

This rearrangement joins TRBV7-2 to TRBJ1-1; D uncertain. The V end was cut by 1 base, the J end by 4 bases, with 10 bases between. Per the germline V gene, CDR1 is SGHTA and CDR2 is FQGNSA. This CDR3 is built from 14 residues. The CDR3 DNA reads TGTGCCAGCAGCTTAGGGGAATGGGGCACTGAAGCTTTCTTT. Translating gives CASSLGEWGTEAFF.

This clonotype was observed a single time. The rearrangement links TRBV9 to TRBJ2-7; D gene ambiguous. Germline V gene data show CDR1 as SGDLS and CDR2 as YYNGEE. The CDR3 spans 15 residues. The V end lost 0 bases, the J end lost 6 bases, and 16 bases lay between the germline ends. CDR3 in amino acids: CASSVAQHFPTEQYF. The CDR3 DNA reads TGTGCCAGCAGCGTAGCACAGCATTTCCCCACCGAGCAGTACTTC.

This clonotype was counted between two and nine times. The chain joins TRBV5-6 to TRBJ2-3; D unresolved. With 4 bases removed from V and 7 bases from J, the gap between germline ends came to 19 bases. CDR3 length: 15 residues. Germline CDR1 reads SGHDT; CDR2 reads YYEEEE. The CDR3 reads CASSPPFPVPNTQYF. The CDR3, as DNA: TGTGCCAGCAGCCCCCCGTTTCCGGTCCCAAATACGCAGTATTTT.

This clonotype came up a few times. The chain joins TRBV6-1 to TRBJ2-7; D not certain. The length of the CDR3 is 13 residues. Germline V gene sequence: CDR1 MNHNS, CDR2 SASEGT. The V gene lost 6 bases and the J gene lost 2 bases, with 11 bases spanning the gap. CDR3 sequence reads: CASRPSLTYEQYF. CDR3 bases: TGTGCCAGCAGGCCCAGTTTGACCTACGAGCAGTACTTC.

The chain uses TRBV6-2 or TRBV6-3 and TRBJ1-5; TRBD1 agrees at 10 bases. CDR1 is MNHEY, CDR2 SVGEGT, per germline. With 1 base clipped from V and 6 bases from J, the junction kept 6 bases outside the gene matches. The CDR3 sequence is 16 residues long. The DNA of the CDR3 is TGTGCCAGCAGTTACTGGGGGACAGGGGAACGTCAGCCCCAGCATTTT. Translated, it gives CASSYWGTGERQPQHF.

This clonotype came up once. The gene calls are TRBV6-5 and TRBJ2-7; maybe TRBD1 (5 bases). Looked up from germline, CDR1 is MNHEY and CDR2 is SVGAGI. The ends were cut back, 3 bases at V and 5 bases at J, with 14 bases in the middle. This CDR3 has 14 amino acids. DNA for the CDR3: TGTGCCAGCAGTTATCGGACGCTAGGGGACGAGCAGTACTTC. Its translation: CASSYRTLGDEQYF.

This CDR3 is CASSYPTSGTHNEQFF. CDR3 sequence (DNA): TGTGCCAGCAGTTACCCGACTAGCGGGACCCACAATGAGCAGTTCTTC. The chain is built from TRBV6-2 or TRBV6-3 and TRBJ2-1; 11 bases are a match to TRBD2. CDR1 MNHEY and CDR2 SVGEGT come from the germline V gene. With V trimmed by 2 bases and J by 5 bases, 5 bases remained unmatched. This CDR3 region has 16 residues.